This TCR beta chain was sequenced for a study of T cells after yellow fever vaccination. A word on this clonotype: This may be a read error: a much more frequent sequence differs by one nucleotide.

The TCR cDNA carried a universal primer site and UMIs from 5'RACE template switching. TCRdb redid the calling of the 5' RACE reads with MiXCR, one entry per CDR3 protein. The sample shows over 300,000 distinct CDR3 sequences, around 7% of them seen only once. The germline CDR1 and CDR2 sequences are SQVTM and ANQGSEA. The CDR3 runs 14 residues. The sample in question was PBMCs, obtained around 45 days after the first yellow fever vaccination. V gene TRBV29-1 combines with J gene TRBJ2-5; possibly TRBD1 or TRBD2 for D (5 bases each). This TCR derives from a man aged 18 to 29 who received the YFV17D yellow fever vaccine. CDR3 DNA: TGCAGCGTTGAACTATGGGTGGACGCTGGGACCAAGTACTTC. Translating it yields CSVELWVDAGTKYF.